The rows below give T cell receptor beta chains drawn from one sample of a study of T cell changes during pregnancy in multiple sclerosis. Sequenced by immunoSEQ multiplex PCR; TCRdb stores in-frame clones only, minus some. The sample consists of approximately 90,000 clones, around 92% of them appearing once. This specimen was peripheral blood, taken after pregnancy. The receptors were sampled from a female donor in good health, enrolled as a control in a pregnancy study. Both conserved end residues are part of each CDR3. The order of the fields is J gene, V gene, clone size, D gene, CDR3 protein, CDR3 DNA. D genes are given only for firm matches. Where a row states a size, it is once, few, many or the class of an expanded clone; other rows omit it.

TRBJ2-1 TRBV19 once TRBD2 CASKITSGGANEQFF TGTGCCAGTAAGATCACTAGCGGGGGGGCCAATGAGCAGTTCTTC
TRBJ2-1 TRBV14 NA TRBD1 CASSPGTVVEQFF TGTGCCAGCAGCCCCGGGACAGTCGTTGAGCAGTTCTTC
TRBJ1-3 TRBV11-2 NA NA CASSQALTVSSGNTIYF TGTGCCAGCAGTCAGGCCCTGACAGTGAGCTCTGGAAACACCATATATTTT
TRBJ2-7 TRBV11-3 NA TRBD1 CASSLDLDRPRSYEQYF TGTGCCAGCAGCTTAGATCTGGACAGGCCTAGGTCCTACGAGCAGTACTTC
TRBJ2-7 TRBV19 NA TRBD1 CASSRSGQLFSYEQYF TGTGCCAGTAGTCGGTCGGGACAGCTTTTTTCCTACGAGCAGTACTTC
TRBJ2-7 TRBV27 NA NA CASSLGGATYEQYF TGTGCCAGCAGTTTAGGGGGGGCCACCTACGAGCAGTACTTC
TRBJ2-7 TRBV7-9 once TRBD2 CASSLEYGSGGYEQYF TGTGCCAGCAGCTTAGAGTATGGCAGCGGGGGGTACGAGCAGTACTTC
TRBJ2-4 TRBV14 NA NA CASSQAGSSNIQYF TGTGCCAGCAGCCAAGCTGGGAGTAGCAACATTCAGTACTTC
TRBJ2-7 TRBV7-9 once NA CASSYRSYYEQYF TGTGCCAGCAGCTACAGGTCGTACTACGAGCAGTACTTC
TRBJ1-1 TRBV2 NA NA CASRADTEAFF TGTGCCAGCAGGGCAGACACGGAAGCTTTCTTT
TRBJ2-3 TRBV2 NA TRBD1 CASNQGATTDTQYF TGTGCCAGCAACCAGGGGGCTACCACAGATACGCAGTATTTT
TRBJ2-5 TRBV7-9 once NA CASSSWALQETQYF TGTGCCAGCAGCTCCTGGGCCCTACAAGAGACCCAGTACTTC
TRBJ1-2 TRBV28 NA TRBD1 CASRAGQFTMGYTF TGTGCCAGCAGGGCGGGACAGTTTACTATGGGCTACACCTTC
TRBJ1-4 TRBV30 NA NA CAWSITSGGEKLFF TGTGCCTGGAGTATTACGTCGGGGGGTGAAAAACTGTTTTTT
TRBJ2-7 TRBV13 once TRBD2 CASSRAGGSYEQYF TGTGCCAGCAGTAGGGCGGGGGGCTCCTACGAGCAGTACTTC
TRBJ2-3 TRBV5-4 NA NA CASSLEDTSWRDTQYF TGTGCCAGCAGCTTGGAGGACACCAGCTGGCGGGATACGCAGTATTTT
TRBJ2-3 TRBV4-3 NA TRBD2 CASSPGLAGRDTQYF TGCGCCAGCAGCCCGGGACTAGCGGGGAGGGATACGCAGTATTTT
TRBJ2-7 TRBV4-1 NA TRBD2 CASSQPGGLGYEQYF TGCGCCAGCAGCCAACCGGGGGGGTTGGGCTACGAGCAGTACTTC
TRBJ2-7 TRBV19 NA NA CASSMFQRRDSYEQYF TGTGCCAGTAGTATGTTCCAGCGACGAGACTCCTACGAGCAGTACTTC
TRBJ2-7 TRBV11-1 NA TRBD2 CASSPGGVYEQYF TGTGCCAGCAGCCCCGGGGGGGTTTACGAGCAGTACTTC
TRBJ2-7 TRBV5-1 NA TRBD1 CASSQGQYEQYF TGCGCCAGCAGCCAGGGACAGTACGAGCAGTACTTC
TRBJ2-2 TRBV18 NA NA CASSPPGLHTGELFF TGTGCCAGCTCACCACCGGGCCTGCACACCGGGGAGCTGTTTTTT
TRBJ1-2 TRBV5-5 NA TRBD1 CASSGTGENYGYTF TGTGCCAGCAGCGGGACAGGGGAAAACTATGGCTACACCTTC
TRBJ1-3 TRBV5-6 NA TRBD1 CASSSGTGIYGNTIYF TGTGCCAGCAGCTCCGGGACAGGGATATACGGAAACACCATATATTTT
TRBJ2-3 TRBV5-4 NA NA CASSWRRESTDTQYF TGTGCCAGCAGCTGGCGGCGGGAAAGCACAGATACGCAGTATTTT
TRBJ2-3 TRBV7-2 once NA CASSGGAWADTQYF TGTGCCAGCAGCGGGGGGGCCTGGGCAGATACGCAGTATTTT
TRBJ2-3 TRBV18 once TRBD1 CASSPFLGGSTDTQYF TGTGCCAGCTCACCATTTTTAGGGGGCAGCACAGATACGCAGTATTTT
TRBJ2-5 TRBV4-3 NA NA CASSQDPLSKETQYF TGCGCCAGCAGCCAAGATCCGTTGAGTAAAGAGACCCAGTACTTC
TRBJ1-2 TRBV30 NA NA CAWSPRSSVPYGYTF TGTGCCTGGAGCCCCCGTTCGTCCGTCCCCTATGGCTACACCTTC
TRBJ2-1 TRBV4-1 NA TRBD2 CASSQASGGYNEQFF TGCGCCAGCAGCCAAGCAAGCGGGGGGTACAATGAGCAGTTCTTC